This T cell receptor beta chain was observed in a study of T cell responses to AZD1222 COVID-19 vaccine. This clone has just one count. The assay was immunoSEQ multiplex PCR, and TCRdb's table has in-frame clones only and misses some. Of 150,000 to 160,000 clones in the sample, approximately 87% were seen once. V lost 9 bases, J lost 0 bases, and 20 bases lay in between. Germline CDR1 is LNHDA and CDR2 is SQIVND (reference sequence). The CDR3 contains 16 residues. The chain couples TRBV19 to TRBJ1-1; the D gene is possibly TRBD1 (5 bases). The clonotype comes from an adult in good health. This specimen consisted of peripheral blood, obtained on day 0 of MenACWY control vaccination. CDR3: CASLSVGGSMNTEAFF. In nucleotides, the CDR3 is TGTGCCAGCCTTTCTGTGGGGGGTTCGATGAACACTGAAGCTTTCTTT.